This T cell receptor beta chain was found in a study of T cells after yellow fever vaccination. Study background: Libraries from low-cell-number fractions were prepared with the SMART-Seq v4 Ultra Low Input RNA kit.

TCR cDNA, made by 5'RACE template switching, carried an added universal primer site and UMIs. From the 5' RACE reads, TCRdb called clonotypes with MiXCR, one entry per CDR3 protein. The sample includes 400,000 or so distinct CDR3 sequences, around 19% of them seen just once. Germline CDR1 and CDR2: SEHNR and FQNEAQ (reference sequence). This CDR3 is 12 amino acids long. Overall study results and limits: Highly abundant clonotypes carried over from the bulk population could end up in FACS-sorted repertoires as contaminants. Primary-vaccination clones mostly resurfaced post-booster (around 95% CD4, just under 90% CD8).

A note on this clonotype: Its antigen is undetermined. The junction shows a germline mismatch at one end, possibly a read error.

This specimen was PBMCs, taken before the yellow fever booster vaccination. This TCR derives from a man between 18 and 29 years old who received the YFV17D yellow fever vaccine. V and J are TRBV7-9 and TRBJ2-6, with D possibly being TRBD1 (5 bases). CDR3: CASSLEAAGPVF. CDR3 sequence (DNA): TGTGCCAGCAGCTTAGAGGCAGCAGGGCCGGTCTTC.